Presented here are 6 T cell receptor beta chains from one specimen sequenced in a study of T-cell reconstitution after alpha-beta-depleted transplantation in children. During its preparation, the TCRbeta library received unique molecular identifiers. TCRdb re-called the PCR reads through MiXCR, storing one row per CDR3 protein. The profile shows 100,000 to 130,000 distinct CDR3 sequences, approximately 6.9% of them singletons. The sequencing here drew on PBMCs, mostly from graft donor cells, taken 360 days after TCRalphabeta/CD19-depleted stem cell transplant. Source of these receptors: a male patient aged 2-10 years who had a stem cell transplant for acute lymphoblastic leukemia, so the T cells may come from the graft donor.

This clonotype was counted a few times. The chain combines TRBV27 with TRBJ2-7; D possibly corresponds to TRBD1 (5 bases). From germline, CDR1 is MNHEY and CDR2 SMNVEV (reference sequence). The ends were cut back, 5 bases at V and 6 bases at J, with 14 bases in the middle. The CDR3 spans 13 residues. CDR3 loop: CASSPRQGREQYF. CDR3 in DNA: TGTGCCAGCAGTCCCCGTCAGGGCCGCGAGCAGTACTTC.

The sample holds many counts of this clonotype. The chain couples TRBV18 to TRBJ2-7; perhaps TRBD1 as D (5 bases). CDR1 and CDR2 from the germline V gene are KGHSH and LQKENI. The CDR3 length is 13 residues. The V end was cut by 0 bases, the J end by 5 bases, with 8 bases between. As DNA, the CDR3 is TGTGCCAGCTCACCACCGACAGACAACGAGCAGTACTTC. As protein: CASSPPTDNEQYF. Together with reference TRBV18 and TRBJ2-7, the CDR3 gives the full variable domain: NAGVMQNPRHLVRRRGQEARLRCSPMKGHSHVYWYRQLPEEGLKFMVYLQKENIIDESGMPKERFSAEFPKEGPSILRIQQVVRGDSAAYFCASSPPTDNEQYFGPGTRLTVT.

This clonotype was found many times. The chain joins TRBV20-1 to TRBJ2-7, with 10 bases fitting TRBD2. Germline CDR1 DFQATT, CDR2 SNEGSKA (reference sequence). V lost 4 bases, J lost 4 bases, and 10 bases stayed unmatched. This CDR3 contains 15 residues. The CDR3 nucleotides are TGCAGTGCTAAGGACAGCGGGAGGGCCTGGTACGAGCAGTACTTC. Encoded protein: CSAKDSGRAWYEQYF.

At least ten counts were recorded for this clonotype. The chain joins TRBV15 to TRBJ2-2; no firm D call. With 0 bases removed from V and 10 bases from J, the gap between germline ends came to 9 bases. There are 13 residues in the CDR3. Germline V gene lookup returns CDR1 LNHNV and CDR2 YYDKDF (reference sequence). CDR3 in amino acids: CATSRDGEVELFF. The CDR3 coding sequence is TGTGCCACCAGCAGAGATGGGGAAGTGGAGCTGTTTTTT.

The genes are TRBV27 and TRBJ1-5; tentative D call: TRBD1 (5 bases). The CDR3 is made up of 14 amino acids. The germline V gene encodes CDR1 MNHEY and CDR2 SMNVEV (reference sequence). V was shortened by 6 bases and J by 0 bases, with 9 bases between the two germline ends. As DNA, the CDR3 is TGTGCCAGCAGCCACGGGGGTAGCAATCAGCCCCAGCATTTT. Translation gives CASSHGGSNQPQHF.

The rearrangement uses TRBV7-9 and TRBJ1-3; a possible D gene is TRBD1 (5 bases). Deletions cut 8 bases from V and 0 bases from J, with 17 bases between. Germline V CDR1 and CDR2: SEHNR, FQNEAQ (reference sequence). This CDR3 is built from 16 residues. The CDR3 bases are TGTGCCAGCTTTCTTCCACAGACAGACTCTGGAAACACCATATATTTT. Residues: CASFLPQTDSGNTIYF.